One sample yielded the 24 T cell receptor beta chains listed below, sequenced in a study of vaccination and CD4 T cells after COVID-19. Cultured CD4+ T-cell DNA underwent Oncomine TCR Beta short-read sequencing. MiXCR, run by TCRdb on the PCR reads, gives a single entry per CDR3 protein. The data contain thousands of distinct CDR3 sequences, about 60% of them singletons. Treatment noted: roughly 11-day PBMC culture with coronavirus spike peptide pools or control peptides (ViraFEST assay). Their recognized antigens are unknown. The sample comprised CD4+ T cells from blood, cultured in vitro. The receptors originated from a human donor who had recovered from COVID-19.

This chain uses TRBV6-1 with TRBJ1-1; no firm D call. Germline CDR1 reads MNHNS; CDR2 reads SASEGT. The CDR3 is 13 residues long. V lost 5 bases and J lost 0, with 7 bases in between. The CDR3 nucleotides read TGTGCCAGCAGTCGCATCATGAACACTGAAGCTTTCTTT. As protein: CASSRIMNTEAFF.

This sequence joins TRBV9 and TRBJ1-2; D not resolved. The CDR3 length is 14 residues. Germline V lookup: CDR1 SGDLS, CDR2 YYNGEE. The germline V and J ends were trimmed by 4 bases and 8 bases, with 18 bases remaining between them. Here the CDR3 reads CASSPDQGWRGYTF. The DNA of the CDR3 is TGTGCCAGCAGCCCAGACCAAGGGTGGCGAGGCTACACCTTC.

This chain uses TRBV6-2 or TRBV6-3 with TRBJ1-1, with unresolved D. The CDR3 spans 16 residues. Germline CDR1 and CDR2: MNHEY and SVGEGT. V was cut by 0 bases and J by 7 bases, with 18 bases left in between. The CDR3, as DNA: TGTGCCAGCAGTTACTCTTTCATGGTAAGGAATCATGAAGCTTTCTTT. It yields the protein CASSYSFMVRNHEAFF.

This clonotype counts as large. J is TRBJ2-3 and V is TRBV24-1, with TRBD1 matching 8 bases. Trimming cost V 3 bases and J 4 bases; bases outside gene matches: 5. The CDR3 has 15 amino acids. CDR1 is KGHDR, CDR2 SFDVKD, per germline. The CDR3 spells CATSDGQGFADTQYF. The CDR3 nucleotides are TGTGCCACCAGTGATGGACAGGGTTTCGCAGATACGCAGTATTTT.

This chain joins TRBV24-1 and TRBJ2-1; D tentatively reads TRBD1 or TRBD2 (6 bases each). V gave up 5 bases and J gave up 0 bases, with 7 bases separating them. The CDR3 has 14 amino acids. Germline V gene lookup returns CDR1 KGHDR and CDR2 SFDVKD. CDR3 in DNA: TGTGCCACCAGTGGGGGGGCCTCCTACAATGAGCAGTTCTTC. This gives the protein CATSGGASYNEQFF.

The count of this clonotype is one. The rearrangement links TRBV25-1 to TRBJ1-4, with TRBD1 matching over 7 bases. The length of the CDR3 is 17 residues. V lost 2 bases to trimming and J lost 7 bases; unmatched junction nucleotides: 13. Germline-derived CDR1 and CDR2 are MGHDK and SYGVNS. CDR3 sequence reads: CASSEPPDRVAAEKLFF. CDR3 coding DNA: TGTGCCAGCAGTGAACCACCAGACAGGGTCGCGGCTGAAAAACTGTTTTTT.

Only a few counts were recorded for this clonotype. V is TRBV6-1 and J is TRBJ2-6; TRBD1 matches at 8 bases. Germline loops: CDR1 MNHNS, CDR2 SASEGT. This CDR3 is built from 14 residues. With V trimmed by 8 bases and J by 0 bases, 0 bases remained unmatched. CDR3: CASDRGSGANVLTF. The CDR3 nucleotides are TGTGCCAGCGACAGGGGCTCTGGGGCCAACGTCCTGACTTTC.

The J gene is TRBJ2-7, the V gene TRBV6-2 or TRBV6-3, with D possibly matching TRBD1 (9 bases). Trimming stripped 4 bases from V and 0 bases from J, with 25 bases between. CDR3 length: 19 amino acids. CDR1 is MNHEY, CDR2 SVGEGT, per germline. In nucleotides, the CDR3 is TGTGCCAGCAGTTCGTTGGGGACTAGGGACAGGGTAATCTCCTACGAGCAGTACTTC. This codes for CASSSLGTRDRVISYEQYF.

This clonotype appeared a few times. CDR3 residues: CASSPGTGDNQPQHF. In DNA form, the CDR3 reads TGTGCCAGCAGCCCCGGGACAGGGGACAATCAGCCCCAGCATTTT. The genes are TRBV7-8 and TRBJ1-5, with 10 bases lining up with TRBD1. V dropped 5 bases and J dropped 3; count of bases not matched to a gene: 4. The CDR3 consists of 15 residues. CDR1 is SGHVS, CDR2 FQNEAQ, per germline.

The J gene is TRBJ2-7, the V gene TRBV11-2; possibly TRBD2 for D (5 bases). The CDR3 has 13 residues. Germline CDR1 reads SGHAT; CDR2 reads FQNNGV. Trimming cost V 1 base and J 4 bases, with 8 bases left between them. This CDR3 reads CASSLGTGYEQYF. The CDR3 bases are TGTGCCAGCAGCTTAGGGACTGGATACGAGCAGTACTTC.

The chain uses TRBV19 and TRBJ1-1; D is unresolved. Germline CDR1 LNHDA, CDR2 SQIVND (reference sequence). This CDR3 is built from 11 residues. V shed 7 bases and J shed 3 bases, with 6 bases lying between them. The CDR3 sequence is CASTHYTEAFF. In DNA, the CDR3 is TGTGCCAGTACGCATTACACTGAAGCTTTCTTT.

This clonotype is large. The rearrangement links TRBV10-3 to TRBJ1-1; D gene unclear. This CDR3 contains 13 residues. CDR1 ENHRY and CDR2 SYGVKD come from the germline V gene. The ends were cut back, 3 bases at V and 6 bases at J, with 11 bases in the middle. The CDR3: CAISDRGASEAFF. The CDR3 coding sequence is TGTGCCATCAGTGATCGTGGAGCCTCTGAAGCTTTCTTT.

The chain employs TRBV5-8 and TRBJ1-5, with D perhaps TRBD1 (5 bases). The germline V gene encodes CDR1 SGHTS and CDR2 YDEGEE. This CDR3 spans 15 amino acids. V lost 4 bases and J lost 6, with 17 bases in between. The CDR3 DNA reads as TGTGCCAGCAGCAGGGAGGGGCGGCAGGGTCAGCCCCAGCATTTT. Translated: CASSREGRQGQPQHF.

This chain uses TRBV10-2 with TRBJ1-6, with TRBD1 matching 9 bases. Germline lookup yields CDR1 WSHSY and CDR2 SAAADI. The CDR3 extends over 14 amino acids. V lost 9 bases, J lost 7 bases, and 7 bases stayed unmatched. The CDR3 DNA reads TGCGCCAGTAAACAGGGGGCGCGGAATTCACCCCTCCACTTT. Its translation: CASKQGARNSPLHF.

The V call is TRBV12-3 or TRBV12-4, the J call TRBJ1-1, with a possible D match to TRBD1 (6 bases). Trimming left V 5 bases short and J 2 bases short, with 12 bases between. The length of the CDR3 is 14 residues. CDR3 bases: TGTGCCAGCAGTAGACAGGTTGCTAACACTGAAGCTTTCTTT. Translating it yields CASSRQVANTEAFF.

Here the CDR3 reads CATSDGAKGETQYF. The CDR3 DNA follows: TGTGCCACCAGTGACGGGGCCAAGGGGGAGACCCAGTACTTC. The V gene is TRBV24-1, the J gene TRBJ2-5; D tentatively fits TRBD1 or TRBD2 (5 bases each). This CDR3 region has 14 residues. Germline CDR1 KGHDR, CDR2 SFDVKD. V was shortened by 4 bases and J by 5 bases, with 13 bases between the two germline ends.

The chain recombines TRBV15 with TRBJ2-7, with TRBD2 matching 7 bases. J was trimmed by 2 bases and V by 6 bases; bases with no gene match: 7. This CDR3 is 14 amino acids long. Germline CDR1 and CDR2: LNHNV and YYDKDF (reference sequence). The CDR3 bases are TGTGCCACCAGAAAGACGGGAGGAACCTACGAGCAGTACTTC. Protein: CATRKTGGTYEQYF.

J is TRBJ1-5 and V is TRBV19, with D perhaps matching TRBD1 (5 bases). The CDR3 sequence is 16 residues long. Trimming removed 3 bases at V and 0 bases at J, with 12 bases between. In germline, CDR1 is LNHDA, CDR2 SQIVND (reference sequence). The DNA for the CDR3 is TGTGCCAGTAGTATTTCTGGGGCTAATAGCAATCAGCCCCAGCATTTT. Its translation is CASSISGANSNQPQHF.

The V and J genes are TRBV10-3 and TRBJ1-6; D is possibly TRBD1 (6 bases). From germline, CDR1 is ENHRY and CDR2 SYGVKD. Trimming stripped 7 bases from V and 6 bases from J, with 13 bases between. The CDR3 runs to 14 residues. CDR3 amino acids: CAITPDSFNSPLHF. The CDR3 bases are TGTGCCATCACTCCGGACAGTTTTAATTCACCCCTCCACTTT.

In its sample, this clonotype was seen a few times. The chain joins TRBV6-1 to TRBJ1-2, with D maybe TRBD1 (6 bases). Germline loops: CDR1 MNHNS, CDR2 SASEGT. The CDR3 consists of 14 residues. Trimming took off 6 bases at V and 6 bases at J, with 17 bases between the two ends. The CDR3 coding sequence is TGTGCCAGCAGAGATCCTTCCTACAGGGATGGCTACACCTTC. This sequence encodes CASRDPSYRDGYTF.

The CDR3 region is CSARPDRRETQYF. In DNA form, the CDR3 reads TGCAGTGCTAGACCCGACAGGAGGGAGACCCAGTACTTC. The chain combines TRBV20-1 with TRBJ2-5; weak D call: TRBD1 (6 bases). Germline CDR1 and CDR2: DFQATT and SNEGSKA (reference sequence). Trimming stripped 2 bases from V and 5 bases from J, with 12 bases between. The CDR3 runs 13 residues.

J is TRBJ1-5 and V is TRBV7-2, with a tentative D call TRBD1 (6 bases). This CDR3 is 19 amino acids long. Trimming stripped 4 bases from V and 4 bases from J, with 26 bases between. Germline assignment: CDR1 SGHTA and CDR2 FQGNSA. The CDR3 DNA is TGTGCCAGCAGCTCGCCCCCGTATACTTGGACAGAGGCAAATCAGCCCCAGCATTTT. This gives the protein CASSSPPYTWTEANQPQHF. Looking up the rest from reference TRBV7-2 and TRBJ1-5 gives the full variable domain: GAGVSQSPSNKVTEKGKDVELRCDPISGHTALYWYRQSLGQGLEFLIYFQGNSAPDKSGLPSDRFSAERTGGSVSTLTIQRTQQEDSAVYLCASSSPPYTWTEANQPQHFGDGTRLSIL.

The V gene is TRBV6-1, the J gene TRBJ1-2; tentatively, D is TRBD1 (6 bases). Trimming took off 7 bases at V and 5 bases at J, with 11 bases between the two ends. The CDR3 spans 12 residues. Germline loops: CDR1 MNHNS, CDR2 SASEGT. The CDR3 is CASTPQGYGYTF. The CDR3 DNA sequence: TGTGCCAGCACCCCCCAGGGGTATGGCTACACCTTC.

V is TRBV18 and J is TRBJ1-1; D might be TRBD1 (6 bases). Trimming took 2 bases from V and 4 from J, leaving 11 bases between them. Germline assignment: CDR1 KGHSH and CDR2 LQKENI. This CDR3 comprises 14 residues. CDR3 sequence (DNA): TGTGCCAGCTCACCAGGGGGCGCGGGCACTGAAGCTTTCTTT. Translating gives CASSPGGAGTEAFF.